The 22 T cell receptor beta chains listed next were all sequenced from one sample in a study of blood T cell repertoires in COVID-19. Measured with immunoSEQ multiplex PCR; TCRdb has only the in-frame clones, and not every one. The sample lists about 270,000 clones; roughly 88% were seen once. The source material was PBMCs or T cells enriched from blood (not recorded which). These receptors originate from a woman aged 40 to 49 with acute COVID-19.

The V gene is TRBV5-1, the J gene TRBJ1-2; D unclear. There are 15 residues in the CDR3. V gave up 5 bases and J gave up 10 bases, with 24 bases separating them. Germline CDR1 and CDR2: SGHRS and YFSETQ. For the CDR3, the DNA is TGCGCCAGCAGGTCGATCGGTGGTCAGGCCTTTGTCTACACCTTC. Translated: CASRSIGGQAFVYTF.

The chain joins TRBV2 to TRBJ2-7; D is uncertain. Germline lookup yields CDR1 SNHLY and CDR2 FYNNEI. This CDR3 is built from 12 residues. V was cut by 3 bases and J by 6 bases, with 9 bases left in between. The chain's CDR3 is CASSDPPGEQYF. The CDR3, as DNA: TGTGCCAGCAGTGATCCCCCAGGCGAGCAGTACTTC.

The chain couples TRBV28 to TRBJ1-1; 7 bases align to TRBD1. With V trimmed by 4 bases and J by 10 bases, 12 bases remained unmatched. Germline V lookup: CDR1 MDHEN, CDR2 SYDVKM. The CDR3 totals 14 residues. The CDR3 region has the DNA TGTGCCAGCAGTTCAACAGGGGTAACTCGAGGAGCTTTCTTT. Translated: CASSSTGVTRGAFF.

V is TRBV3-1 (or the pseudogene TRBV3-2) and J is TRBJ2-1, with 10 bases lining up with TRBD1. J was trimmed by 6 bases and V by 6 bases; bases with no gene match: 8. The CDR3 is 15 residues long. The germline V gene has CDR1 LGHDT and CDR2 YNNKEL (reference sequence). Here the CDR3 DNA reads TGTGCCAGCAGTCGACAGGGGGCTGGGGGCAATGAGCAGTTCTTC. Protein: CASSRQGAGGNEQFF.

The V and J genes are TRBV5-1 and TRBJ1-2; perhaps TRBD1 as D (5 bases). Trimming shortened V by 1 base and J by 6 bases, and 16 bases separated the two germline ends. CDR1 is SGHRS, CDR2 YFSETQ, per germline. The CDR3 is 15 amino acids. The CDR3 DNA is TGCGCCAGCAGCTTGCCTGTCCAGGGATTAAATGGCTACACCTTC. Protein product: CASSLPVQGLNGYTF. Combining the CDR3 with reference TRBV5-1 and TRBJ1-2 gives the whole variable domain KAGVTQTPRYLIKTRGQQVTLSCSPISGHRSVSWYQQTPGQGLQFLFEYFSETQRNKGNFPGRFSGRQFSNSRSEMNVSTLELGDSALYLCASSLPVQGLNGYTFGSGTRLTVV.

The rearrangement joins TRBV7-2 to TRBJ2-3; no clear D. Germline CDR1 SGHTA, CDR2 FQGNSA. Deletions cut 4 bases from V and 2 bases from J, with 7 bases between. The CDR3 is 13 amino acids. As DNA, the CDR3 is TGTGCCAGCAGCTCGTCCTACACAGATACGCAGTATTTT. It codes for CASSSSYTDTQYF.

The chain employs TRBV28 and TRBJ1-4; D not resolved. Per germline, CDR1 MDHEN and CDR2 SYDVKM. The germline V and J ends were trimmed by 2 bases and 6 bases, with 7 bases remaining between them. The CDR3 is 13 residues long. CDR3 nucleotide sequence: TGTGCCAGCAGTTTAACTGGGCATGAAAAACTGTTTTTT. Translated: CASSLTGHEKLFF.

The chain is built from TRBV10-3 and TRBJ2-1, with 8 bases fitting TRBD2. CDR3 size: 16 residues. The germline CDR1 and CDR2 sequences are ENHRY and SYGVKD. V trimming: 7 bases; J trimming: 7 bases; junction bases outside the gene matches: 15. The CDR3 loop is CAINSGLGVFGNEQFF. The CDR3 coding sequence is TGTGCCATCAATTCGGGACTAGGAGTTTTCGGGAATGAGCAGTTCTTC.

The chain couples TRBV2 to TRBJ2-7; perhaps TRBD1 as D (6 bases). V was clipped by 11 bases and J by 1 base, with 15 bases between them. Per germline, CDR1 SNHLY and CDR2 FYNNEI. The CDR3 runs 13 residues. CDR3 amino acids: CAQTGTTSYEQYF. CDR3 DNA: TGTGCCCAAACCGGGACAACGTCCTACGAGCAGTACTTC.

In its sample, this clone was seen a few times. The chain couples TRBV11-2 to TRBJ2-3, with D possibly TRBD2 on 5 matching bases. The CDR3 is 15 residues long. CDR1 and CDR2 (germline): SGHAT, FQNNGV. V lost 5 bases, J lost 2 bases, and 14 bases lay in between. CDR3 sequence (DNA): TGTGCCAGCAGCCCTGCGGGCGGATACACAGATACGCAGTATTTT. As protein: CASSPAGGYTDTQYF.

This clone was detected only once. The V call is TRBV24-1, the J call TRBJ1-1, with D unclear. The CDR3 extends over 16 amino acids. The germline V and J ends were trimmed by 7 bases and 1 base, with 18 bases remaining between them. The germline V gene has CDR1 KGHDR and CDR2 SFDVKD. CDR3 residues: CATSHYRIGRNTEAFF. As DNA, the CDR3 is TGTGCCACCAGCCACTATCGCATTGGTCGGAACACTGAAGCTTTCTTT.

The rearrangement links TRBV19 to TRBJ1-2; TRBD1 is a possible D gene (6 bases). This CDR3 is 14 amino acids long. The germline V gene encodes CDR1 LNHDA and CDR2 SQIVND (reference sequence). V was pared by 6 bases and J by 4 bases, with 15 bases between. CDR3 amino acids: CASRPQGSSYGYTF. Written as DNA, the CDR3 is TGTGCCAGTAGGCCACAGGGATCGAGCTATGGCTACACCTTC.

CDR3 amino acids: CASSPKWGGKAEAFF. In DNA, the CDR3 is TGTGCCAGCAGTCCCAAGTGGGGGGGAAAGGCTGAAGCTTTCTTT. The rearrangement links TRBV27 to TRBJ1-1; perhaps TRBD1 as D (5 bases). Germline V gene data show CDR1 as MNHEY and CDR2 as SMNVEV (reference sequence). V was clipped by 5 bases and J by 6 bases, with 19 bases between them. This CDR3 has 15 amino acids.

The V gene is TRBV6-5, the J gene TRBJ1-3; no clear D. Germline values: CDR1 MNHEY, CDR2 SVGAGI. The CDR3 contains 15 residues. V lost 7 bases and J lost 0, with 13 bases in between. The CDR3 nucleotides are TGTGCCAGCAAAAAAGCCTCCTTCTCTGGAAACACCATATATTTT. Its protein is CASKKASFSGNTIYF.

The CDR3 region is CASSLGTGASETQYF. The CDR3 region has the DNA TGTGCCAGCAGCTTAGGGACAGGGGCGTCGGAGACCCAGTACTTC. V and J are TRBV7-9 and TRBJ2-5; 9 nucleotides agree with TRBD1. In germline, CDR1 is SEHNR, CDR2 FQNEAQ (reference sequence). CDR3 length: 15 residues. V lost 1 base, J lost 5 bases, and 5 bases stayed unmatched.

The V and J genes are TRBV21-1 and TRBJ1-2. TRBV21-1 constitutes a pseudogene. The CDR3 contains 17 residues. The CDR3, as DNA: TGTGCCAGCAGCAAACTCCACCGAAAAACTCCCCGAAATGGCTACACCTTC. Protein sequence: CASSKLHRKTPRNGYTF.

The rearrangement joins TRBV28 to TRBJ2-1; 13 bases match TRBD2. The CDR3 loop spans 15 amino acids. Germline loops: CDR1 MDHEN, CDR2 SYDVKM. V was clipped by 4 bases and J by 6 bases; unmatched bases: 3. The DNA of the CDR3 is TGTGCCAGCAGTTGGTGGACTAGCGGGAGCAATGAGCAGTTCTTC. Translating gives CASSWWTSGSNEQFF.

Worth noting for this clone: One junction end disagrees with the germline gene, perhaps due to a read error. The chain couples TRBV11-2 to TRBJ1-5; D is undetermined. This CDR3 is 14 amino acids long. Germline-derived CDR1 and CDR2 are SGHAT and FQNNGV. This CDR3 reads CASSLDTGNQPQHF. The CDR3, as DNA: TGTGCCAGCAGCCTAGACACTGGCAATCAGCCCCAGCATTTT.

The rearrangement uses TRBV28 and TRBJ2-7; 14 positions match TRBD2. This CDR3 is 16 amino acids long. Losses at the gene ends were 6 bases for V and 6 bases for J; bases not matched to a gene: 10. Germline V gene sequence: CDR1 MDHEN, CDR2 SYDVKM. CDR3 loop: CASRPGTSGSWSEQYF. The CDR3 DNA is TGTGCCAGCAGACCCGGGACTAGCGGGAGTTGGTCCGAGCAGTACTTC.

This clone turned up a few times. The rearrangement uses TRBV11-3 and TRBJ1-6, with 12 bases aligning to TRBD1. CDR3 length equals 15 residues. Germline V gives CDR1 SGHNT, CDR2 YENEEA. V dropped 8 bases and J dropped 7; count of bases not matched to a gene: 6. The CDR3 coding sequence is TGTGCCAGCGCAAAGGGACAGGGGGCGAATTCACCCCTCCACTTT. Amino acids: CASAKGQGANSPLHF. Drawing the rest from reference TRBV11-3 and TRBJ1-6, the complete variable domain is EAGVVQSPRYKIIEKKQPVAFWCNPISGHNTLYWYLQNLGQGPELLIRYENEEAVDDSQLPKDRFSAERLKGVDSTLKIQPAELGDSAVYLCASAKGQGANSPLHFGNGTRLTVT.

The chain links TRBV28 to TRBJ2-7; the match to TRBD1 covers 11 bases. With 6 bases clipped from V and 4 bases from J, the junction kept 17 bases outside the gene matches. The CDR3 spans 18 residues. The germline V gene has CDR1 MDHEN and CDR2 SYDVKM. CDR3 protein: CASRVGLHRTGGVYEQYF. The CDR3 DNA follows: TGTGCCAGCAGAGTAGGACTCCACCGGACAGGGGGCGTGTACGAGCAGTACTTC.

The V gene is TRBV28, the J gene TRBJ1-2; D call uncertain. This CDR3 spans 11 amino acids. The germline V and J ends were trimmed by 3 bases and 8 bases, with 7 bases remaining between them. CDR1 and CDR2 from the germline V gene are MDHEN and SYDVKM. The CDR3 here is CASSFRVGYTF. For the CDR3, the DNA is TGTGCCAGCAGTTTTCGTGTGGGCTACACCTTC.